This T cell receptor beta chain is from a study of OX40 agonist ivuxolimab in advanced cancers. The J segment lost 1 base and the V segment lost 4 bases, leaving 9 bases of the junction unmatched. From germline, CDR1 is MDHEN and CDR2 SYDVKM. CDR3 length: 18 residues. TCRdb's table, derived via immunoSEQ multiplex PCR, lists solely in-frame clones and lacks some. The table has under 50,000 clones, 92% seen once; the top ten hold roughly 9%. The material sequenced was CD4+ or CD8+ T cells sorted from blood, taken in a trial of the OX40 agonist ivuxolimab. The chain joins TRBV28 to TRBJ1-4; 10 bases agree with TRBD1. This receptor was taken from an adult with an advanced solid tumor such as melanoma, head and neck, liver or kidney cancer. CDR3 amino acids: CASSSPFGQGGTNEKLFF. The DNA for the CDR3 is TGTGCCAGCAGTTCCCCATTCGGACAGGGGGGAACTAATGAAAAACTGTTTTTT.